This T cell receptor beta chain came from a study of cytomegalovirus exposure and HLA in healthy donors. General study points: Associated with cytomegalovirus, according to the listing, were about 160 TCR beta chains. There were a few CMV-associated chains whose specificity for CMV antigens was confirmed in vitro. It was reportedly the case that the classifier diagnosed cytomegalovirus status with high specificity and sensitivity. That first-cohort TCR clusters tended to co-occur in the 95 to 150 validation repertoires was found in a later analysis.

Germline assignment: CDR1 LNHDA and CDR2 SQIVND (reference sequence). The junction had 10 bases not matched to a gene; V was cut back by 5 bases and J by 5 bases. The CDR3 totals 15 residues. Details on this clone: Its antigen is not known.

Method: immunoSEQ multiplex PCR; TCRdb's copy keeps in-frame clones and lacks some. The sample consists of hundreds of thousands of clones, 88% of them appearing once. The chain couples TRBV19 to TRBJ2-7; 9 nucleotides line up with TRBD1. Sequencing was done on a sample of PBMCs. The source of this sequence is a woman younger than 35 in good health and CMV-seronegative. This CDR3 is CASSSGQGGSHEQYF. CDR3 DNA: TGTGCCAGTAGTTCGGGACAGGGAGGTTCCCACGAGCAGTACTTC.